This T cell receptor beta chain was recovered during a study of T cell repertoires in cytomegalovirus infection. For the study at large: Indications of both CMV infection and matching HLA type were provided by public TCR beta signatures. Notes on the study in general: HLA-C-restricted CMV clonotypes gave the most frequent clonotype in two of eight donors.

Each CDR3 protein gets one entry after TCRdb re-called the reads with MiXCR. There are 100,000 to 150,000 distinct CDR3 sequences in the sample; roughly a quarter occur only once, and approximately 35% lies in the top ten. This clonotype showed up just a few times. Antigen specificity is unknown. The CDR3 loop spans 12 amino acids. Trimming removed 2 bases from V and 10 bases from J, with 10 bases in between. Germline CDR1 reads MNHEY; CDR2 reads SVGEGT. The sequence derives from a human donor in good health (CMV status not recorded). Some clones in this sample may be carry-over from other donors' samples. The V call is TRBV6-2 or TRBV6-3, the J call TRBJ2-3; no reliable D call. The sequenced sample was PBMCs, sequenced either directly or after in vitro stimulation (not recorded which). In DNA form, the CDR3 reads TGTGCCAGCAGTTACCCGGCGAGTGCGCAGTATTTT. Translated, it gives CASSYPASAQYF.